This TCR beta chain originates from a study of blood T cell repertoires in COVID-19. On the study more broadly: Samples came from the United States, Italy and Spain, spanning acute and convalescent COVID-19. Sample material is recorded as cDNA or gDNA derived from T cells, B-cell-depleted T cells, or PBMCs.

V shed 7 bases and J shed 5 bases, with 9 bases lying between them. CDR3 size: 12 residues. Germline assignment: CDR1 MNHEY and CDR2 SVGAGI. In the original analysis: Amplified reference gene primers provided the basis for estimating nucleated cell counts. TCRdb keeps only in-frame clones here, not all; method: immunoSEQ multiplex PCR. That table is the source of V, J and clone size, and D and trimming were worked out from the DNA. The table has fewer than 250,000 clones, 84% seen once. The sample was peripheral blood. The receptor comes from a man in his fifties or sixties with acute or convalescent COVID-19. This chain uses TRBV6-5 with TRBJ1-5; D is uncertain. DNA for the CDR3: TGTGCCAGCACGTTTTCGGATCAGCCCCAGCATTTT. Translating gives CASTFSDQPQHF.